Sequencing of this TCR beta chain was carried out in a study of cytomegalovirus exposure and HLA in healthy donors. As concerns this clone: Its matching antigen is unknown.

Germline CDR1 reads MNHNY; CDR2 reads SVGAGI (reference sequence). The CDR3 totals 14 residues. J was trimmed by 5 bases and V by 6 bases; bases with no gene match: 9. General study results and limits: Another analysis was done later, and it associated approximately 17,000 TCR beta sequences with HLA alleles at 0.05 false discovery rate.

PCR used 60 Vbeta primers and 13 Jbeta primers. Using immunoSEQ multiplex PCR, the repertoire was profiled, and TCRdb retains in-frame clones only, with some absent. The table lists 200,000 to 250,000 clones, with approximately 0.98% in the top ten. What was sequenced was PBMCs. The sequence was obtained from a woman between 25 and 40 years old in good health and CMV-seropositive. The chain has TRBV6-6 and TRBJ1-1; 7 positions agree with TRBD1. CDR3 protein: CASSLQGRGTEAFF. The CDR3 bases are TGTGCCAGCAGCTTACAGGGCAGGGGGACTGAAGCTTTCTTT.